What follows is one TCR beta chain and its context. No antigen is known for it. The sample is drawn from a study of blood T cells in healthy people across ages. Study conclusions and caveats: Unsorted PBMC input precluded a conclusive naive versus antigen-experienced comparison.

Germline loops: CDR1 MGHDK, CDR2 SYGVNS. Trimming took 4 bases from V and 6 from J; bases not matched to a gene: 7. The CDR3 loop spans 15 amino acids. PCR was performed a second time for roughly 6 to 12 cycles using a sample-barcoded 5' primer and a J-beta primer mix. A template-switch adaptor that had 12 random nucleotides put a tag on each cDNA molecule. Sequencing recovered at least 3 million CDR3-containing paired-end reads from each sample. MiXCR was run by TCRdb on the 5' RACE reads, yielding one entry per CDR3 protein. The repertoire holds 1 million or so distinct CDR3 sequences, with less than 50% as singletons. Per sample, a minimum of 6 million PBMCs were isolated.

The rearrangement joins TRBV25-1 to TRBJ2-1, with 9 positions matching TRBD2. The origin of this receptor is a woman aged 55 to 70 in good health. Material for sequencing was blood. The CDR3 DNA is TGTGCCAGCAGTGTCGCGGGAGGGATGGGCAATGAGCAGTTCTTC. The encoded protein is CASSVAGGMGNEQFF.